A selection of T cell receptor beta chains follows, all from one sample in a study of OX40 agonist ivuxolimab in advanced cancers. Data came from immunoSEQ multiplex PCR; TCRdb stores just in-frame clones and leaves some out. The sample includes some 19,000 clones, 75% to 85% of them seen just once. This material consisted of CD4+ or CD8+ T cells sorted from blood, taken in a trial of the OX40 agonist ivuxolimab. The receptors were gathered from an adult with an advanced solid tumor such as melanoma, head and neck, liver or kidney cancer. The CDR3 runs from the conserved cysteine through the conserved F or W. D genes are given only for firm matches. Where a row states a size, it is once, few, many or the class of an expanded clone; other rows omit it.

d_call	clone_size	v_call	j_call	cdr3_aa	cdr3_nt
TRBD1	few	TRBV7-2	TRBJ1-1	CASSWTGFSNTEAFF	TGTGCCAGCAGCTGGACAGGGTTTTCGAACACTGAAGCTTTCTTT
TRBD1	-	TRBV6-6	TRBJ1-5	CASRNDRASNQPQHF	TGTGCCAGCAGAAACGACAGGGCTAGCAATCAGCCCCAGCATTTT
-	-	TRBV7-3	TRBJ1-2	CASSPGGFYGYTF	TGTGCCAGCAGCCCCGGGGGATTCTATGGCTACACCTTC
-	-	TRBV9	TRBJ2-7	CASSSGGGPYEQYF	TGTGCCAGCAGCTCAGGGGGGGGCCCCTACGAGCAGTACTTC
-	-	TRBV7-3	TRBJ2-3	CASSQVGVTDTQYF	TGTGCCAGCAGCCAAGTTGGGGTAACAGATACGCAGTATTTT
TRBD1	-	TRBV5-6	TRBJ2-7	CASSRRGRNLHEQYF	TGTGCCAGCAGCCGAAGGGGGCGCAATCTCCACGAGCAGTACTTC
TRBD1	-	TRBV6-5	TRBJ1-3	CASRSRGPGNTIYF	TGTGCCAGCAGGAGCAGGGGGCCTGGAAACACCATATATTTT
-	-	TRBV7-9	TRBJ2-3	CASSQVGVTDTQYF	TGTGCCAGCAGCCAAGTTGGGGTAACAGATACGCAGTATTTT
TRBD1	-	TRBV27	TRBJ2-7	CASSLLVDRGQQYF	TGTGCCAGCAGTTTATTGGTGGACAGGGGGCAGCAGTACTTC
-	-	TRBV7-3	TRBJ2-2	CASSPPQVTGELFF	TGTGCCAGCAGCCCCCCGCAGGTCACCGGGGAGCTGTTTTTT
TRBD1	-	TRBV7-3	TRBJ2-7	CASSVSGTGPYEQYF	TGTGCCAGCAGCGTTTCCGGGACAGGACCTTACGAGCAGTACTTC
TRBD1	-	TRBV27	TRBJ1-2	CASGGDRGLGGYTF	TGTGCCAGCGGGGGGGACAGGGGGCTGGGGGGCTACACCTTC
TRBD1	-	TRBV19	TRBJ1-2	CATRVPPGQGQYGYTF	TGTGCCACCAGGGTACCACCGGGACAGGGGCAATATGGCTACACCTTC
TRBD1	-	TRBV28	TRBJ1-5	CASSEPRTGESNQPQHF	TGTGCCAGCAGTGAACCACGGACAGGGGAGAGCAATCAGCCCCAGCATTTT
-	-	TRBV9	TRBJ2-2	CASSGRGPGELFF	TGTGCCAGCAGCGGACGCGGGCCCGGGGAGCTGTTTTTT
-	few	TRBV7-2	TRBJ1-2	CASSHPGERDSYGYTF	TGTGCCAGCAGCCACCCCGGGGAGCGGGATTCCTATGGCTACACCTTC